This T cell receptor (beta chain) was sequenced in a study of blood T cell repertoires in COVID-19. Generated by immunoSEQ multiplex PCR, the TCRdb table keeps only in-frame clones and is missing some. The table shows 65,000 to 75,000 clones, with around 87% occurring only once. There are 13 residues in the CDR3. V was cut by 4 bases and J by 4 bases, with 10 bases left in between. Germline V gene data show CDR1 as MGHDK and CDR2 as SYGVNS. The sequence was obtained from an elderly woman with active or convalescent COVID-19. Sequenced sample: peripheral blood. The chain joins TRBV25-1 to TRBJ1-1; a possible D gene is TRBD1 (5 bases). The CDR3 protein is CASSAQGRTEAFF. DNA of the CDR3: TGTGCCAGCAGTGCGCAGGGCCGCACTGAAGCTTTCTTT.